Listed here are 13 T cell receptor beta chains from one sample, sequenced in a study of tumor-infiltrating lymphocytes in primary liver carcinoma (dated by TCRdb to between 2016 and 2019). Data came from an Illumina HiSeq 2500. TCRbeta-specific cDNA was reverse-transcribed from about 0.45 ug total RNA using a constant-region primer and ProtoScript II reverse transcriptase. TCRbeta libraries were built with three nested multiplex PCR rounds, a slightly modified ARM-PCR procedure. Each of the first two PCR rounds ran for about 10 cycles and used multiplex TRBV1-TRBV30 forward primers together with a Cbeta reverse primer. TCRdb reprocessing: public reads trimmed at Q25 with fastp, clones called with MiXCR, in-frame beta chains kept. CDR3 protein sequences are deduplicated, and each keeps its most common genes and DNA. The sample table contains about 50,000 distinct CDR3 sequences; only one count was recorded for around 77% of them. Less than 25% of the sample is held by the ten biggest clonotypes.

Without any cell sorting, total RNA and DNA were co-extracted from roughly 20-30 mg of bulk tissue using the AllPrep DNA/RNA mini kit. The sequencing input was liver tumor tissue from sampling region 5. The sample's cell subset or site label is to be understood as: tumor region T5, tumor centre. The receptor source for this set is a man aged 40-55 years with primary liver carcinoma and hepatitis B virus infection.

This clonotype is medium-sized in the sample. This sequence joins TRBV4-1 and TRBJ2-1, with 7 positions matching TRBD2. Germline lookup yields CDR1 MGHRA and CDR2 YSYEKL. This CDR3 comprises 19 residues. Losses at the gene ends were 0 bases for V and 6 bases for J; bases not matched to a gene: 17. In DNA form, the CDR3 reads TGCGCCAGCAGCCAAGACCGAGGAGGGAGGGCCAGGGTTCGCAATGAGCAGTTCTTC. Amino acid sequence: CASSQDRGGRARVRNEQFF.

Sample share makes this clonotype hyperexpanded (1% or more). The chain recombines TRBV29-1 with TRBJ2-7; perhaps D is TRBD1 or TRBD2 (5 bases each). CDR3 size: 16 residues. Germline values: CDR1 SQVTM, CDR2 ANQGSEA. V lost 7 bases to trimming and J lost 2 bases, with 24 bases between them. In nucleotides, the CDR3 is TGCAGCGCCATGACATCTGGGACCGGCACTCCCTACGAGCAGTACTTC. This translates into CSAMTSGTGTPYEQYF.

With respect to this clonotype: Sequence at one end of the junction differs from germline and may be a read error. The chain links TRBV11-1 to TRBJ2-5; tentatively, D is TRBD1 or TRBD2 (5 bases each). This CDR3 has 14 residues. Germline V CDR1 and CDR2: SGHAT, FQDESV (reference sequence). CDR3 sequence: CASSLSGRAGTQYF. The CDR3 nucleotides read TGTGCCAGCAGCTTATCGGGCAGGGCTGGGACCCAGTACTTT.

The table lists this clonotype with many counts. CDR3 sequence: CASSRGRAYNEQFF. CDR3 sequence (DNA): TGTGCCAGCAGTAGGGGCCGAGCCTACAATGAGCAGTTCTTC. V usage is TRBV7-3 and J usage is TRBJ2-1, with D possibly TRBD1 on 5 matching bases. CDR1 and CDR2 from the germline V gene are SGHTA and FQGTGA. The CDR3 covers 14 residues. Trimming left V 6 bases short and J 2 bases short, with 11 bases between.

Note on this clonotype: The CDR3 end shows no conserved phenylalanine or tryptophan, and so a read error is likely. The rearrangement joins TRBV5-1 to TRBJ2-2; 12 bases map to TRBD2. The germline CDR1 and CDR2 sequences are SGHRS and YFSETQ. This CDR3 spans 17 amino acids. The CDR3 nucleotides read TGCGCCAGCAGCTTGGAGACTAGCGGGAGAAACACAGGGGAGCTGTTTTCT. This encodes CASSLETSGRNTGELFS.

J is TRBJ1-1 and V is TRBV6-1; D gene unclear. The CDR3 loop spans 12 amino acids. Trimming pared 7 bases from V and 7 bases from J, leaving 13 bases between. CDR1 and CDR2 (germline): MNHNS, SASEGT. CDR3 amino acids: CASTETTVEAFF. Written as DNA, the CDR3 is TGTGCCAGCACCGAAACAACGGTTGAAGCTTTCTTT.

The chain is built from TRBV29-1 and TRBJ1-1; possible D gene TRBD1, 6 bases. Per germline, CDR1 SQVTM and CDR2 ANQGSEA. CDR3 length: 14 residues. The CDR3 sequence: CNLVRGGVNTEAFF. In nucleotides, the CDR3 is TGCAACCTCGTCAGAGGGGGGGTGAACACTGAAGCTTTCTTT. The full variable domain, in which reference TRBV29-1 and TRBJ1-1 provide the parts outside the CDR3, is SAVISQKPSRDICQRGTSLTIQCQVDSQVTMMFWYRQQPGQSLTLIATANQGSEATYESGFVIDKFPISRPNLTFSTLTVSNMSPEDSSIYLCNLVRGGVNTEAFFGQGTRLTVV.

By sample share, this clonotype is medium-sized. V usage is TRBV4-1 and J usage is TRBJ2-5, with 7 bases identical to TRBD2. This CDR3 region has 18 residues. V was pared by 5 bases and J by 1 base, with 16 bases of the junction left unmatched. The germline gives CDR1 MGHRA, CDR2 YSYEKL. For the CDR3, the DNA is TGCGCCAGCAGCTCTTCAGGAGGCCCCGCTAGCGGCCAAGAGACCCAGTACTTC. The encoded protein is CASSSSGGPASGQETQYF.

By share of the sample, this clonotype is medium-sized. The chain links TRBV5-1 to TRBJ2-7, with D unclear. V was cut by 5 bases and J by 5 bases, with 11 bases left in between. The CDR3 contains 12 residues. CDR1 is SGHRS and CDR2 is YFSETQ in the germline V gene. This chain's CDR3 is CASRHTDDEQYF. In DNA form, the CDR3 reads TGCGCCAGCAGACATACCGACGACGAGCAGTACTTC. Looking up the rest from reference TRBV5-1 and TRBJ2-7 gives the full variable domain: KAGVTQTPRYLIKTRGQQVTLSCSPISGHRSVSWYQQTPGQGLQFLFEYFSETQRNKGNFPGRFSGRQFSNSRSEMNVSTLELGDSALYLCASRHTDDEQYFGPGTRLTVT.

On this clonotype: One end of the junction does not line up with germline, which may come from a read error. V usage is TRBV5-1 and J usage is TRBJ2-5; 9 nucleotides match TRBD2. In germline, CDR1 is SGHRS, CDR2 YFSETQ. The CDR3 sequence is 14 residues long. The CDR3 protein is CASRSGRLQGTQYF. CDR3 bases: TGCGCCAGCAGGAGCGGGAGGCTTCAAGGGACCCAGTATTTC.

CDR3 DNA sequence: TGTGCCAGCAGTGATGGGACAGGGGGCTCCTACAATGAACGGTTCTTC. This translates into CASSDGTGGSYNERFF. The chain joins TRBV28 to TRBJ2-1, with 12 bases aligning to TRBD1. This CDR3 contains 16 residues. The germline V gene encodes CDR1 MDHEN and CDR2 SYDVKM. After removal of 5 bases from V and 15 bases from J, the junction contained 17 bases not matched to a gene.

As concerns this clonotype: With a much larger clone just one base away, this may be a read error. This chain uses TRBV5-1 with TRBJ1-5; D is unclear. The V end lost 4 bases, the J end lost 4 bases, and 12 bases lay between the germline ends. From germline, CDR1 is SGHRS and CDR2 YFSETQ. The CDR3 extends over 14 amino acids. The CDR3 here is CASSLNSANQPQHF. In DNA, the CDR3 is TGCGCCAGCAGCCTTAACAGTGCAAATCAGCCCCAGCATTTT.

This sequence joins TRBV29-1 and TRBJ1-5; perhaps TRBD1 as D (5 bases). The CDR3 is 13 residues long. The germline gives CDR1 SQVTM, CDR2 ANQGSEA. The CDR3, as DNA: TGCAGTGCAGGAAGGGGAGCGAATCAGCCCCAGCATTTT. Translation gives CSAGRGANQPQHF.